A selection of T cell receptor beta chains follows, all from one sample in a study of blood T cell repertoires in COVID-19. The data were produced by immunoSEQ multiplex PCR, yet TCRdb's version contains in-frame clones alone and is incomplete. The sample has 200,000 to 250,000 clones, 86% seen once. Sequencing used peripheral blood. These receptors originate from a man aged 25 to 40 who had recovered from COVID-19. Each CDR3 is given with its conserved first and last residue. The order of the fields is D gene, J gene, clone size, V gene, CDR3 DNA, CDR3 protein. A D gene is named only where the DNA matches it firmly. Expanded clones get a size class; other rows say once, few or many, or leave the size out.

- TRBJ2-5 - TRBV3-1/TRBV3-2 TGTGCCAGCAGCCAAGTAGGGGATCAAGAGACCCAGTACTTC CASSQVGDQETQYF
- TRBJ1-2 - TRBV5-6 TGTGCCAGCAGCCAGTACGGAGACTACACCTTC CASSQYGDYTF
- TRBJ1-5 - TRBV15 TGTGCCACCAGCAGTGGTCTGAGGGCCGCGAATCAGCCCCAGCATTTT CATSSGLRAANQPQHF
- TRBJ2-3 - TRBV9 TGTGCCAGCAGAAGAGCGGGTGAGACAGATACGCAGTATTTT CASRRAGETDTQYF
- TRBJ2-2 - TRBV11-2 TGTGCCAGCAGCCCCTGGCGGGACACCGGGGAGCTGTTTTTT CASSPWRDTGELFF
- TRBJ1-2 once TRBV5-1 TGCGCCAGCAGCCCCACCCGCACGGAGGGAGCCGATAGCTACACCTTC CASSPTRTEGADSYTF
TRBD1 TRBJ1-1 - TRBV15 TGTGCCACCAGCAGAGATCTCACAGGGGGCTCCATGAACACTGAAGCTTTCTTT CATSRDLTGGSMNTEAFF
- TRBJ2-2 few TRBV14 TGTGCCAGCAGCCAAGTGGCAGGGGCCTCCGGGGAGCTGTTTTTT CASSQVAGASGELFF
- TRBJ2-5 - TRBV5-1 TGCGCCAGCAGCTTGGCGGGACTCACCTTCTCCCCTGAAGAGACCCAGTACTTC CASSLAGLTFSPEETQYF
- TRBJ1-3 - TRBV5-1 TGCGCCAGCAGCCTATTCGTAGGACAGACTGGAAACACCATATATTTT CASSLFVGQTGNTIYF
- TRBJ2-1 - TRBV18 TGTGCCAGCTCACCTTATATTGGCGAGCAGTTCTTC CASSPYIGEQFF
TRBD1 TRBJ1-1 - TRBV18 TGTGCCAGCTCACCCCTGACAGGGTCGGACACTGAAGCTTTCTTT CASSPLTGSDTEAFF
- TRBJ2-3 - TRBV9 TGTGCCAGCAGCATAGACGGTGATACGCAGTATTTT CASSIDGDTQYF
- TRBJ2-7 once TRBV27 TGTGCCAGCAGTCCCACAGGGCACGCTAGCTACGCGCAGTACTTC CASSPTGHASYAQYF
- TRBJ2-5 - TRBV4-1 TGCGCCAGCAGCCAAGGGTCCAGAGCGGAAGAGACCCAGTACTTC CASSQGSRAEETQYF
TRBD1 TRBJ1-3 - TRBV5-1 TGCGCCAGCAGCTTGGGGACAGGGTGGAGAAACACCATATATTTT CASSLGTGWRNTIYF
- TRBJ1-1 - TRBV10-2 TGCGCCAGCACCCGGGAGAACACTGAAGCTTTCTTT CASTRENTEAFF
- TRBJ2-1 - TRBV3-1/TRBV3-2 TGTGCCAGCAGCCAGGGGCAGGGTGGCTACAATGAGCAGTTCTTC CASSQGQGGYNEQFF
- TRBJ1-3 once TRBV19 TGTGCCAGTAGACAGGGAGACACCATATATTTT CASRQGDTIYF
- TRBJ1-1 - TRBV6-4 TGTGCCAGCAGTGACAGGGGATGGACTGAAGCTTTCTTT CASSDRGWTEAFF
TRBD1 TRBJ1-6 - TRBV3-1/TRBV3-2 TGTGCCAGTGATTCGACAGGGCTCAATTCACCCCTCCACTTT CASDSTGLNSPLHF
- TRBJ1-2 - TRBV15 TGTGCCACCAGCGCTCCTATTGGGCCCCAACATGGCTACACCTTC CATSAPIGPQHGYTF
TRBD2 TRBJ2-1 - TRBV15 TGTGCCACCAGCAGAGCGGGGGGCTACAATGAGCAGTTCTTC CATSRAGGYNEQFF
- TRBJ1-3 few TRBV7-2 TGTGCCAGCAGGGGCGACTCTGGAAACACCATATATTTT CASRGDSGNTIYF
- TRBJ1-2 - TRBV7-2 TGTGCCAGCAGCTCCCTTGGGGGAGGGGGGTCTAACTATGGCTACACCTTC CASSSLGGGGSNYGYTF
TRBD2 TRBJ2-2 - TRBV9 TGTGCCAGCAGCGTAGAGCGGGGCCGGGAGCTGTTTTTT CASSVERGRELFF
- TRBJ1-5 - TRBV4-2 TGTGCCAGCAGACGGGGGGCCTGGCAGGCTCAGCCCCAGCATTTT CASRRGAWQAQPQHF
- TRBJ2-1 - TRBV7-8 TGTGCCAGCAGCTATTACATGGGAGACGTCTACTACTACAATGAGCAGTTCTTC CASSYYMGDVYYYNEQFF
TRBD1 TRBJ2-3 - TRBV7-9 TGTGCCAGCAGCGTCCGTGGGACAGGGATAACAGATACGCAGTATTTT CASSVRGTGITDTQYF
TRBD1 TRBJ2-2 once TRBV11-3 TGTGCCAGCAGCCCGACAGGGTCGAACACCGGGGAGCTGTTTTTT CASSPTGSNTGELFF
- TRBJ1-1 - TRBV5-6 TGTGCCAGCAGCCGGGGGGGACGAGAAGCTTTCTTT CASSRGGREAFF
- TRBJ1-2 - TRBV6-5 TGTGCCAGCAGTTACGGTTCCGGGGTGTGGGGCTACACCTTC CASSYGSGVWGYTF
- TRBJ1-1 medium-sized TRBV10-3 TGTGCCATCAGTCTATCATTGACAGCACCCGAAGCTTTCTTT CAISLSLTAPEAFF
TRBD1 TRBJ2-2 - TRBV5-8 TGTGCCAGCAGCCTGGGGACAGGCTGGGGCACCGGGGAGCTGTTTTTT CASSLGTGWGTGELFF
- TRBJ2-2 once TRBV6-6 TGTGCCAGCAGTTACCAGGGAAGGACCGGGGAGCTGTTTTTT CASSYQGRTGELFF
- TRBJ1-3 - TRBV5-5 TGTGCCAGCCGAACAGGCGCGGTCTCTGGAAACACCATATATTTT CASRTGAVSGNTIYF
- TRBJ1-4 once TRBV7-9 TGTGCCAGCAGCTCATGGGGTACAGGGAGGGCGAATGAAAAACTGTTTTTT CASSSWGTGRANEKLFF
TRBD1 TRBJ2-7 - TRBV15 TGTGCCACCAGCAGAACAACGGGACAGGGGTTCTACGAGCAGTACTTC CATSRTTGQGFYEQYF